The present TCR beta chain was sequenced within a study of control samples from healthy donors and cancer patients. Sequencing used immunoSEQ multiplex PCR; TCRdb keeps in-frame clones, though not all of them. The sample shows under 100,000 clones, about 89% of them seen only once. Germline V lookup: CDR1 MNHNS, CDR2 SASEGT. The CDR3 is 14 residues long. V lost 3 bases, J lost 8 bases, and 16 bases lay in between. This clone showed up just a few times. The sample comprised PBMCs. The V and J genes are TRBV6-1 and TRBJ1-2; D might be TRBD1 (5 bases). The receptor's source is a woman aged 45-60 years with colorectal cancer. The CDR3, as DNA: TGTGCCAGCAGTGATAACGGGGCCCAGATGGGCTACACCTTC. As protein: CASSDNGAQMGYTF.